This T cell receptor beta chain was sequenced during a study of blood T cell repertoires in COVID-19. About the research overall: COVID-19 samples collected from the United States, Italy and Spain covered acute and convalescent phases. PBMCs, B-cell-depleted T cells, or T cells provided the cDNA or gDNA that made up the material.

In the original analysis: Reference gene primer amplification yielded estimated nucleated cell counts. This table comes from immunoSEQ multiplex PCR, and its TCRdb copy is limited to in-frame clones, with some not included. V and J calls and clone size are given by that table; D and trimming were obtained from the DNA. The sample contains 220,000 or so clones, around 82% of which appear only once. The germline CDR1 and CDR2 sequences are MNHNS and SASEGT. V trimming: 1 base; J trimming: 2 bases; junction bases outside the gene matches: 4. This CDR3 spans 15 amino acids. The genes are TRBV6-1 and TRBJ1-2; the match to TRBD1 covers 7 bases. The TCR was taken from a woman in her 70s with acute or convalescent COVID-19. The source material was peripheral blood. The CDR3 bases are TGTGCCAGCAGTGAAGGTCCAGGGGGGAACTATGGCTACACCTTC. Translated: CASSEGPGGNYGYTF.